This T cell receptor (beta chain) originates from a study of blood T cell repertoires in COVID-19. About the study: The United States, Italy and Spain provided the acute and convalescent COVID-19 samples. T cells, B-cell-depleted T cells, or PBMCs provided the cDNA or gDNA that served as material.

In Seattle, patients joined the study during active infection and were tracked longitudinally. The authors' processing: Researchers report that nucleated cell counts were estimated from reference gene primer amplification. The repertoire was sequenced with immunoSEQ multiplex PCR; TCRdb's copy has only in-frame clones and lacks some. V, J and clone size derive from that table, while D and trimming were established from the DNA sequence. The table records 250,000 or so clones, nearly 90% of them present only once. Sequenced material: peripheral blood. The source of this sequence is a woman aged 55-75 years with COVID-19, enrolled during active disease.

In DNA, the CDR3 is TGTGCCAGCAGTTATTTAGACAAAAACTATGGCTACACCTTC. Its protein is CASSYLDKNYGYTF. The rearrangement joins TRBV6-1 to TRBJ1-2, with D unresolved. V lost 5 bases and J 2 bases, leaving 12 bases between the germline ends. CDR1 MNHNS and CDR2 SASEGT come from the germline V gene. CDR3 length: 14 residues.